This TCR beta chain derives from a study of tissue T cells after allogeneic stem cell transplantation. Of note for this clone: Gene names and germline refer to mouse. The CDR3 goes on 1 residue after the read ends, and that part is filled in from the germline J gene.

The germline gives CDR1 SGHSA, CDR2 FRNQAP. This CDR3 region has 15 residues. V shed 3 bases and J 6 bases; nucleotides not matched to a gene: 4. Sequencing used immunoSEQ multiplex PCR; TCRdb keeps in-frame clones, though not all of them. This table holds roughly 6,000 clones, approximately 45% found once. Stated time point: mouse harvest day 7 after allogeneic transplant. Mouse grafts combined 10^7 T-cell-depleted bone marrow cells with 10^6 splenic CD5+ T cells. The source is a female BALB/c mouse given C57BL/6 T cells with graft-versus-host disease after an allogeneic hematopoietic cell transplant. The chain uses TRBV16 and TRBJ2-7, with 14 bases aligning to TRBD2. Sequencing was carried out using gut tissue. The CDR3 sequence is CASSFSGTGGAEQYF. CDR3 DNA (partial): TGTGCAAGCAGCTTCTCCGGGACTGGGGGGGCTGAACAGTAC. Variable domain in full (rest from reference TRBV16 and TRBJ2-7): NAGVIQTPRHKVTGKGQEATLWCEPISGHSAVFWYRQTIVQGLEFLTYFRNQAPIDDSGMPKERFSAQMPNQSHSTLKIQSTQPQDSAVYLCASSFSGTGGAEQYFGPGTRLTVL.